Listed below are T cell receptor beta chains from one sample, sequenced in a study of OX40 agonist ivuxolimab in advanced cancers. Measured with immunoSEQ multiplex PCR; TCRdb has only the in-frame clones, and not every one. The data show 98,000 or so clones, about 91% seen once. The sequencing here drew on CD4+ or CD8+ T cells sorted from blood, taken in a trial of the OX40 agonist ivuxolimab. The receptors stem from an adult with an advanced solid tumor such as melanoma, head and neck, liver or kidney cancer. CDR3s include the opening cysteine and the closing phenylalanine or tryptophan. The D gene is left open where the match is weak. Only part of the rows carry a size: once, few, many, or a class if the clone is expanded.

TRBD2	TRBJ2-1	NA	TRBV4-1	TGCGCCAGCAGCCAAGATGAAGGCGGGGGCTGGACTAGCGGGCACCGAGAGCAGTTCTTC	CASSQDEGGGWTSGHREQFF
TRBD2	TRBJ2-7	NA	TRBV30	TGTGCCTGGACCAAGGGACTAGGGACCGGGGTAATCAACGAGCAGTACTTC	CAWTKGLGTGVINEQYF
NA	TRBJ1-1	NA	TRBV7-2	TGTGCCAGCAGCTTAGCCGGCCGGGCCGCTGAAGCTTTCTTT	CASSLAGRAAEAFF
NA	TRBJ2-1	NA	TRBV11-2	TGTGCCAGCAGCTTGAGGGGCCCCTACAATGAGCAGTTCTTC	CASSLRGPYNEQFF
NA	TRBJ2-3	NA	TRBV28	TGTGCCAGCAGTTTACGAACACTGGATACGCAGTATTTT	CASSLRTLDTQYF
NA	TRBJ1-2	NA	TRBV10-3	TGTGCCATCAGTGAGGGTGGCTATGGCTACACCTTC	CAISEGGYGYTF
NA	TRBJ2-7	NA	TRBV7-3	TGTGCCAGCAGCCTAACCCGGACCTACGAGCAGTACTTC	CASSLTRTYEQYF
NA	TRBJ1-5	NA	TRBV6-1	TGTGCCAGCAGCGACCCGGGCGGCGGCAATCAGCCCCAGCATTTT	CASSDPGGGNQPQHF
TRBD1	TRBJ2-7	NA	TRBV28	TGTGCCAGCAGTTCGGGGACAGGGTCCTACGAGCAGTACTTC	CASSSGTGSYEQYF
NA	TRBJ1-1	NA	TRBV25-1	TGTGCCAGCAGTGACAGGGGAGCAAAGGACACTGAAGCTTTCTTT	CASSDRGAKDTEAFF
TRBD1	TRBJ1-2	NA	TRBV5-6	TGTGCCAGCAGCTTGGCGACAGGGGCGGGCTACACCTTC	CASSLATGAGYTF
NA	TRBJ2-7	NA	TRBV28	TGTGCCACCACCTCAGCCTCCTACGAGCAGTACTTC	CATTSASYEQYF
NA	TRBJ1-3	NA	TRBV10-3	TGTGCCATCAGTGGGAGTGGCTCTGGAAACACCATATATTTT	CAISGSGSGNTIYF
NA	TRBJ2-5	NA	TRBV11-2	TGTGCCAGCAGCTTAGGGCCGCCGACCCAGTACTTC	CASSLGPPTQYF
TRBD1	TRBJ1-3	NA	TRBV25-1	TGTGCCAGCAGTGAGACAGGGACTGGAAACACCATATATTTT	CASSETGTGNTIYF
NA	TRBJ1-3	NA	TRBV2	TGTGCCAGCAGCGAACAGGGCGTCTCTGGAAACACCATATATTTT	CASSEQGVSGNTIYF
TRBD1	TRBJ1-1	NA	TRBV4-1	TGCGCCAGCAGGCGTCCGGGACAGCAGAACACTGAAGCTTTCTTT	CASRRPGQQNTEAFF
NA	TRBJ2-4	NA	TRBV2	TGTGCCAGCAGTGGCGTGGCGGACCCTATCAAAAACATTCAGTACTTC	CASSGVADPIKNIQYF
TRBD2	TRBJ2-1	NA	TRBV19	TGTGCCAGTAGTGCGGGACTAGCGGAGAACTACAATGAGCAGTTCTTC	CASSAGLAENYNEQFF
TRBD1	TRBJ1-1	NA	TRBV4-1	TGCGCCAGCAGTGGACAGGAAGGCACTGAAGCTTTCTTT	CASSGQEGTEAFF
NA	TRBJ2-5	NA	TRBV5-6	TGTGCCAGCAGCTTGGGAGCCCAAGAGACCCAGTACTTC	CASSLGAQETQYF
NA	TRBJ2-4	NA	TRBV11-2	TGTGCCAGCAGCTCTACCCTAGGCTTAGTTGCCAAAAACATTCAGTACTTC	CASSSTLGLVAKNIQYF
NA	TRBJ2-2	NA	TRBV2	TGTGCCAGCAGGGTGAATAAGGGGGCCGGGGAGCTGTTTTTT	CASRVNKGAGELFF
TRBD2	TRBJ2-5	NA	TRBV28	TGTGCCAGCAGTTCTTTCGAACTAGCGGGAGCTCAAGAGACCCAGTACTTC	CASSSFELAGAQETQYF
NA	TRBJ2-7	NA	TRBV7-2	TGTGCCAGCAGCTTAGGACAGGATTCCTCCTACGAGCAGTACTTC	CASSLGQDSSYEQYF
NA	TRBJ1-4	NA	TRBV6-4	TGTGCCAGCAGTGACGGCGGGGAAAAACTGTTTTTT	CASSDGGEKLFF
NA	TRBJ1-2	NA	TRBV29-1	TGCAGCGTTGTTCTGGCAGGGGTGGGTGATGGCTACACCTTC	CSVVLAGVGDGYTF
NA	TRBJ2-5	NA	TRBV7-6	TGTGCCAGCAGCTCGTCGGGGGTTGGCCCGGGAGAGACCCAGTACTTC	CASSSSGVGPGETQYF
NA	TRBJ2-7	NA	TRBV11-1	TGTGCCAGCAGTTTCTCCGGGACGGCCTCCTACGAGCAGTACTTC	CASSFSGTASYEQYF
NA	TRBJ1-2	NA	TRBV20-1	TGCAGTGCGAGGGCAGGATATGGCTACACCTTC	CSARAGYGYTF
NA	TRBJ2-6	NA	TRBV28	TGTGCCAGCACCGAAGGCTCTGGGGCCAACGTCCTGACTTTC	CASTEGSGANVLTF
NA	TRBJ2-3	NA	TRBV5-4	TGTGCCAGCAGCTTGAAGGTCTACACAGATACGCAGTATTTT	CASSLKVYTDTQYF
TRBD2	TRBJ2-2	NA	TRBV5-1	TGCGCCAGCCGCATTTTAGAAGCGGGGACCGGGGAGCTGTTTTTT	CASRILEAGTGELFF
NA	TRBJ1-1	NA	TRBV18	TGTGCCAGCTCACCACCTAGCAGGGGAGGCACTGAAGCTTTCTTT	CASSPPSRGGTEAFF
TRBD2	TRBJ2-6	NA	TRBV19	TGTGCCAGTAGTATAAAAGCGGGAGCGCGCTCTGGGGCCAACGTCCTGACTTTC	CASSIKAGARSGANVLTF
NA	TRBJ2-1	few	TRBV7-9	TGTGCCAGCAGGACGTCGGGACTGGCCCTGGGGGGTGAGCAGTTCTTC	CASRTSGLALGGEQFF
NA	TRBJ1-5	NA	TRBV30	TGTGCCTGGAGTGTTTACGGCCTCCTGGGGCCCCAGCATTTT	CAWSVYGLLGPQHF
NA	TRBJ2-7	NA	TRBV11-3	TGTGCCAGCAGCTTAGGCAGGTCCTACGAGCAGTACTTC	CASSLGRSYEQYF
NA	TRBJ2-5	NA	TRBV5-1	TGCGCCAGCAGAAGGGATGGAGAGACCCAGTACTTC	CASRRDGETQYF
TRBD1	TRBJ1-1	NA	TRBV6-1	TGTGCCAGCAGGGGCCAGGGGGCGATTGTAACTGAAGCTTTCTTT	CASRGQGAIVTEAFF
TRBD1	TRBJ2-7	NA	TRBV27	TGTGCCAGCCGATTAGACAGGGGAACCTACGAGCAGTACTTC	CASRLDRGTYEQYF
NA	TRBJ2-4	NA	TRBV5-1	TGCGCCAGCAGCTTGGCCGAGGGGCCATCGGTTCAGTACTTC	CASSLAEGPSVQYF
NA	TRBJ2-2	NA	TRBV19	TGTGCCAGTACCCGACCCCTTACAGGATACCCGAACACCGGGGAGCTGTTTTTT	CASTRPLTGYPNTGELFF
NA	TRBJ1-5	NA	TRBV4-3	TGCGCCAGCAGCCAAGTAGAGGGTTATGGCCAGCCCCAGCATTTT	CASSQVEGYGQPQHF
TRBD2	TRBJ2-7	NA	TRBV6-1	TGTGCCAGCAATTCAGCGGGAGGGCCCTACGAGCAGTACTTC	CASNSAGGPYEQYF
TRBD1	TRBJ1-4	NA	TRBV6-1	TGTGCCAGCAGTGTTGGGCAGGGGGGGAGTGAAAAACTGTTTTTT	CASSVGQGGSEKLFF
NA	TRBJ1-3	once	TRBV4-2	TGTGCCAGCAGCCAAGATGTGAGGTTTCTAAACACCATATATTTT	CASSQDVRFLNTIYF
NA	TRBJ2-2	NA	TRBV7-9	TGTGCCAGCAGCTTACAGGGATCCGGGGAGCTGTTTTTT	CASSLQGSGELFF
NA	TRBJ2-7	once	TRBV6-1	TGTGCCAGCAGTGAAGGGAACAGGGTCGAGCAGTACTTC	CASSEGNRVEQYF
NA	TRBJ2-1	NA	TRBV28	TGTGCCAGCAGACCTATAGACGGAAGCTCCTACAATGAGCAGTTCTTC	CASRPIDGSSYNEQFF
TRBD2	TRBJ2-1	NA	TRBV5-1	TGCGCCAGCAGCTTTGGACTAGCGGGAGTCACCGGGGATGAGCAGTTCTTC	CASSFGLAGVTGDEQFF
TRBD1	TRBJ1-4	once	TRBV5-3	TGTGCCAGAAGCCACCGGGACAGGGCTTGGGCTAATGAAAAACTGTTTTTT	CARSHRDRAWANEKLFF
NA	TRBJ2-7	NA	TRBV5-1	TGCGCCAGCAGCTTGATGAAGGGTGCCGAGCAGTACTTC	CASSLMKGAEQYF
TRBD2	TRBJ2-1	NA	TRBV13	TGTGCCAGCAGCTTATACGGACTAGCGGGAGAAAATGAGCAGTTCTTC	CASSLYGLAGENEQFF
NA	TRBJ1-2	NA	TRBV11-2	TGTGCCAGCAGCGCTAACTATGGCTACACCTTC	CASSANYGYTF
NA	TRBJ2-4	NA	TRBV14	TGTGCCAGCAGCCAGGTTGCAGGGCACATTCAGTACTTC	CASSQVAGHIQYF
NA	TRBJ1-1	NA	TRBV6-1	TGTGCCAGCATGAGGACAGCGAACACTGAAGCTTTCTTT	CASMRTANTEAFF